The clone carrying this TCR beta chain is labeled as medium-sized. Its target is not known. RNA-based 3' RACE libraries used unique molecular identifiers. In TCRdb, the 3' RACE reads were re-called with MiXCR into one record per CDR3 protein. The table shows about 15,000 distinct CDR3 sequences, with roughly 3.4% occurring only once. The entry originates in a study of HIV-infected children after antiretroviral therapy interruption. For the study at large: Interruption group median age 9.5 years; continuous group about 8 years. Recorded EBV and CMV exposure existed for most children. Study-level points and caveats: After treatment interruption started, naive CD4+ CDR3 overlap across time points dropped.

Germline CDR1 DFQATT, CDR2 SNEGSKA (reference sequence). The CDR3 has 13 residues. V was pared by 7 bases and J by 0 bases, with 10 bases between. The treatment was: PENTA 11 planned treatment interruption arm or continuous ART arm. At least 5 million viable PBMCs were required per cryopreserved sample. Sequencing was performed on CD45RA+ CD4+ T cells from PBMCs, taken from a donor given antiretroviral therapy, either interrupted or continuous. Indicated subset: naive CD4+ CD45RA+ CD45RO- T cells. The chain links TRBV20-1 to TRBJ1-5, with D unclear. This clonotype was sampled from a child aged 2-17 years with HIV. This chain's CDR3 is CSGGSNSNQPQHF. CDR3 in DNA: TGCAGTGGAGGATCAAATAGCAATCAGCCCCAGCATTTT.